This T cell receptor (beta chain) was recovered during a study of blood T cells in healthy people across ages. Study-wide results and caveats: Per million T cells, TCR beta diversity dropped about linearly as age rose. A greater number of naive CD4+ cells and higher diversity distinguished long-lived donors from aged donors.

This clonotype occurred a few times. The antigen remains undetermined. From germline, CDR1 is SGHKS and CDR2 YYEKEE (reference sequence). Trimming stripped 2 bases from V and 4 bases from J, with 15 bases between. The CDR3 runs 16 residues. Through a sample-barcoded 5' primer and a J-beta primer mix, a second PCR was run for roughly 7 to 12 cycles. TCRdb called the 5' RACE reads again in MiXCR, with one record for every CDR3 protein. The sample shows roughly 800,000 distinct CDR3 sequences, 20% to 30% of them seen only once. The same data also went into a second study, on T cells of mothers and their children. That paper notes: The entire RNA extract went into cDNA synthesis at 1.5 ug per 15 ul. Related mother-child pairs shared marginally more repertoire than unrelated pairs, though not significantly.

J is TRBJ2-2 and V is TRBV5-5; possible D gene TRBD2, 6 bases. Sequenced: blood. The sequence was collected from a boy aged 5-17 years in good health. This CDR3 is CASSLIPQTSTGELFF. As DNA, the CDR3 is TGTGCCAGCAGCTTAATCCCCCAGACTAGCACCGGGGAGCTGTTTTTT.